The source of this T cell receptor beta chain is a study of Ad26.COV2.S vaccination and SARS-CoV-2 variants. Whole-study results and caveats: Breadth of non-spike TCRs did not differ between vaccinees and placebo recipients.

As regards this clone: Its target is unknown.

The length of the CDR3 is 15 residues. The ends were cut back, 2 bases at V and 5 bases at J, with 15 bases in the middle. CDR1 MNHNS and CDR2 SASEGT come from the germline V gene. Described treatment: some 19 received Ad26.COV2.S at low or high dose, single or two shots; several received placebo; per-sample allocation not given. It was on day 63 after the first vaccine or placebo injection that samples were taken. Participants' vaccine, an Ad26 vector, delivered Wuhan-strain SARS-CoV-2 spike. Measured with immunoSEQ multiplex PCR; TCRdb has only the in-frame clones, and not every one. There are some 520,000 clones in the sample; 70% to 90% occur only once, and 9.5% to 15% lies in the top ten.

The sequencing used peripheral blood, collected in a trial of Ad26.COV2.S vaccine versus placebo. This sequence originates from a person aged 18 to 59 who received the Ad26.COV2.S COVID-19 vaccine or a placebo. V usage is TRBV6-1 and J usage is TRBJ2-5; tentative D call: TRBD2 (5 bases). The DNA of the CDR3 is TGTGCCAGCAGTGAAACACCGACGTCGGGGGAGACCCAGTACTTC. As protein: CASSETPTSGETQYF.